Listed below are T cell receptor beta chains from one sample, sequenced in a study of blood T cell repertoires in COVID-19. Measured with immunoSEQ multiplex PCR; TCRdb has only the in-frame clones, and not every one. The table includes 100,000 to 150,000 clones, about 89% detected once. Sequencing was carried out using peripheral blood. These receptors were taken from a man in his 60s with COVID-19, enrolled during active disease. The CDR3 runs from the conserved cysteine through the conserved F or W. Fields, in order: V gene, clone size, CDR3 length, J gene, D gene, CDR3 protein, CDR3 DNA. D genes are given only for firm matches. Size tells how often a clone was seen (once, few, many) or the class of an expanded clone, and some rows leave it out.

TRBV30,NA,13,TRBJ1-4,NA,CAWSQGGGEKLFF,TGTGCCTGGAGCCAAGGGGGGGGTGAAAAACTGTTTTTT
TRBV5-4,NA,14,TRBJ2-7,TRBD1,CASSSQGARYEQYF,TGTGCCAGCAGCTCACAGGGGGCTCGGTACGAGCAGTACTTC
TRBV9,NA,15,TRBJ2-1,TRBD1,CASSVGGTGTNEQFF,TGTGCCAGCAGCGTAGGGGGGACAGGGACCAATGAGCAGTTCTTC
TRBV5-6,NA,15,TRBJ2-1,TRBD1,CASSQQGARYNEQFF,TGTGCCAGCAGTCAACAGGGGGCTAGGTACAATGAGCAGTTCTTC
TRBV19,NA,14,TRBJ2-5,TRBD1,CASSATGVVETQYF,TGTGCCAGTAGTGCCACAGGGGTTGTGGAGACCCAGTACTTC
TRBV7-2,NA,15,TRBJ1-5,NA,CASSLGGGSNQPQHF,TGTGCCAGCAGCTTAGGAGGGGGTAGCAATCAGCCCCAGCATTTT
TRBV28,NA,16,TRBJ1-1,NA,CASRAWGRSFGTEAFF,TGTGCCAGCAGGGCATGGGGGCGATCATTTGGGACTGAAGCTTTCTTT
TRBV7-6,NA,15,TRBJ2-4,TRBD2,CASSLSGGAKNIQYF,TGTGCCAGCAGCTTAAGCGGGGGGGCGAAAAACATTCAGTACTTC
TRBV18,NA,14,TRBJ2-7,TRBD1,CASSSGTGTGEQYF,TGTGCCAGCTCGTCCGGGACAGGGACGGGCGAGCAGTACTTC
TRBV6-5,once,15,TRBJ1-3,NA,CASSLGGMAGNTIYF,TGTGCCAGCAGCCTGGGGGGTATGGCTGGAAACACCATATATTTT
TRBV27,NA,19,TRBJ2-1,TRBD2,CASSLGGLAGGPISNEQFF,TGTGCCAGCAGTCTAGGGGGACTAGCGGGGGGACCCATCTCGAATGAGCAGTTCTTC
TRBV27,NA,15,TRBJ1-5,NA,CASSLQGWGNQPQHF,TGTGCCAGCAGTCTCCAGGGTTGGGGCAATCAGCCCCAGCATTTT
TRBV30,NA,12,TRBJ2-7,NA,CAWSTQAYEQYF,TGTGCCTGGAGTACGCAGGCCTACGAGCAGTACTTC
TRBV6-5,NA,14,TRBJ1-2,NA,CASSQREEGYGYTF,TGTGCCAGCAGCCAAAGGGAGGAGGGCTATGGCTACACCTTC
TRBV14,NA,14,TRBJ2-1,NA,CASSQAGTYNEQFF,TGTGCCAGCAGCCAGGCAGGGACCTACAATGAGCAGTTCTTC
TRBV12-3/TRBV12-4,NA,12,TRBJ2-7,NA,CASSWRAYEQYF,TGTGCCAGCAGTTGGAGAGCCTACGAGCAGTACTTC
TRBV5-6,few,13,TRBJ1-1,TRBD1,CASSSRGDTEAFF,TGTGCCAGCAGCTCCAGGGGGGACACTGAAGCTTTCTTT
TRBV3-1/TRBV3-2,NA,11,TRBJ2-1,NA,CASRGGGEQFF,TGTGCCAGCAGGGGAGGGGGTGAGCAGTTCTTC
TRBV7-9,NA,14,TRBJ1-2,NA,CASSPLGGSLGYTF,TGTGCCAGCAGCCCTTTGGGAGGGAGTTTGGGCTACACCTTC
TRBV30,NA,13,TRBJ1-1,TRBD1,CAWRRQGATEAFF,TGTGCCTGGAGACGACAGGGGGCCACTGAAGCTTTCTTT
TRBV6-5,NA,16,TRBJ1-1,TRBD1,CASSYSTGELNTEAFF,TGTGCCAGCAGTTACTCGACAGGGGAACTGAACACTGAAGCTTTCTTT
TRBV6-2/TRBV6-3,few,12,TRBJ2-5,NA,CASSSSEETQYF,TGTGCCAGCAGTTCTAGCGAAGAGACCCAGTACTTC
TRBV6-5,NA,14,TRBJ2-7,TRBD2,CASWTSGGSYEQYF,TGTGCCAGTTGGACTAGCGGGGGATCCTACGAGCAGTACTTC
TRBV19,NA,13,TRBJ1-2,NA,CASNSPGIYGYTF,TGTGCCAGTAATTCCCCAGGAATCTATGGCTACACCTTC
TRBV6-2/TRBV6-3,NA,15,TRBJ1-1,NA,CASSYGGGRNTEAFF,TGTGCCAGCAGTTACGGGGGCGGCAGGAACACTGAAGCTTTCTTT
TRBV6-6,once,13,TRBJ1-2,NA,CASSYGQNYGYTF,TGTGCCAGCAGTTACGGGCAGAATTATGGCTACACCTTC
TRBV27,NA,12,TRBJ2-5,NA,CASSRSRGTQYF,TGTGCCAGCAGTCGGAGCCGAGGGACCCAGTACTTC
TRBV12-3/TRBV12-4,NA,11,TRBJ2-1,NA,CASSQRNEQFF,TGTGCCAGCAGTCAGCGAAATGAGCAGTTCTTC
TRBV6-5,NA,14,TRBJ2-7,NA,CASNSDSWTYEQYF,TGTGCCAGCAACAGCGACAGTTGGACCTACGAGCAGTACTTC
TRBV7-9,NA,13,TRBJ2-5,NA,CASRMDGGETQYF,TGTGCCAGCAGGATGGACGGGGGAGAGACCCAGTACTTC
TRBV27,NA,17,TRBJ1-2,TRBD1,CASSYRTGAPHPYGYTF,TGTGCCAGCAGCTACCGGACAGGGGCCCCCCACCCCTATGGCTACACCTTC
TRBV9,NA,14,TRBJ2-2,NA,CASRLGGDTGELFF,TGTGCCAGCCGACTAGGGGGGGACACCGGGGAGCTGTTTTTT
TRBV2,NA,18,TRBJ2-7,NA,CASSEWVGTITGTYEQYF,TGTGCCAGCAGTGAATGGGTGGGGACAATCACGGGAACCTACGAGCAGTACTTC
TRBV11-2,NA,15,TRBJ2-7,NA,CASSPLAGYAYEQYF,TGTGCCAGCAGCCCCCTCGCGGGGTACGCCTACGAGCAGTACTTC
TRBV4-2,NA,15,TRBJ1-5,NA,CASSQGQEMGGIRHF,TGTGCCAGCAGCCAAGGTCAAGAAATGGGGGGGATCCGGCATTTT
TRBV4-3,few,15,TRBJ1-5,NA,CASSQVIGGNQPQHF,TGCGCCAGCAGCCAAGTGATAGGGGGCAATCAGCCCCAGCATTTT
TRBV9,NA,14,TRBJ2-5,TRBD1,CASSALTGEETQYF,TGTGCCAGCAGCGCCCTGACAGGGGAAGAGACCCAGTACTTC
TRBV6-5,NA,15,TRBJ2-2,NA,CASSTRHRNTGELFF,TGTGCCAGCAGTACCCGACACCGGAACACCGGGGAGCTGTTTTTT
TRBV6-1,NA,12,TRBJ2-3,NA,CASSEGGATQYF,TGTGCCAGCAGTGAAGGCGGAGCTACGCAGTATTTT
TRBV7-9,NA,13,TRBJ2-5,NA,CASSFPGGETQYF,TGTGCCAGCAGCTTCCCGGGTGGAGAGACCCAGTACTTC
TRBV6-2/TRBV6-3,few,14,TRBJ2-7,TRBD1,CASSTQMTGKRQYF,TGTGCCAGCAGTACCCAAATGACAGGGAAGAGGCAGTACTTC
TRBV5-6,NA,13,TRBJ2-5,TRBD1,CASRSGQQETQYF,TGTGCCAGCAGGTCGGGACAGCAAGAGACCCAGTACTTC
TRBV2,NA,13,TRBJ2-2,NA,CASSVGGTGELFF,TGTGCCAGCAGTGTAGGCGGCACCGGGGAGCTGTTTTTT